This T cell receptor (beta chain) was obtained from a study of OX40 agonist ivuxolimab in advanced cancers. About the research overall: Ivuxolimab, which is an agonistic anti-OX40 (CD134) antibody, was administered to the patients. Patients received intravenous ivuxolimab every 2 weeks at 0.01 to 10 mg/kg.

Blood specimens came from baseline, cycle 4 day 1, and cycle 7 day 1. This clone showed up just a few times. Its antigen is not known. Profiling relied on immunoSEQ multiplex PCR, and the TCRdb table lists in-frame clones only, not all of them. The data contain tens of thousands of clones, approximately 80% of them singletons. Overall study results and limits: Expanded clones tended on average to be more numerous among CD8+ T cells than CD4+.

The CDR3 totals 15 residues. Trimming took off 5 bases at V and 1 base at J, with 15 bases between the two ends. CDR1 and CDR2 from the germline V gene are SSHAT and FNYEAQ (reference sequence). The rearrangement joins TRBV7-7 to TRBJ2-7; D is undetermined. The receptor was isolated from an adult with an advanced solid tumor such as melanoma, head and neck, liver or kidney cancer. The source material was CD4+ or CD8+ T cells sorted from blood, sampled in a trial of the OX40 agonist ivuxolimab. Written as DNA, the CDR3 is TGTGCCAGCAGCCCTGAACGCAGGTTTTCCTACGAGCAGTACTTC. Amino acids: CASSPERRFSYEQYF.